One sample yielded the 10 T cell receptor beta chains listed below, sequenced in a study of response to subunit inactivated influenza vaccine. TCRdb redid the calling of the RT-PCR reads with MiXCR, one entry per CDR3 protein. The sample carries hundreds of thousands of distinct CDR3 sequences, 25% recorded once. This specimen consisted of CD4+ T cells sorted from PBMCs, obtained 5 days after vaccination. The receptors derive from a man aged 45-65 years who received an inactivated influenza vaccine.

In its sample, this clonotype was seen a few times. V gene TRBV2 combines with J gene TRBJ2-2; no firm D call. The CDR3 runs 14 residues. CDR1 SNHLY and CDR2 FYNNEI come from the germline V gene. Trimming removed 6 bases from V and 4 bases from J, with 12 bases in between. CDR3 sequence: CASREQYATGELFF. Here the CDR3 DNA reads TGTGCCAGCAGAGAACAGTATGCCACCGGGGAGCTGTTTTTT. Full variable domain (rest looked up from reference TRBV2 and TRBJ2-2): EPEVTQTPSHQVTQMGQEVILRCVPISNHLYFYWYRQILGQKVEFLVSFYNNEISEKSEIFDDQFSVERPDGSNFTLKIRSTKLEDSAMYFCASREQYATGELFFGEGSRLTVL.

This clonotype was detected many times. The chain employs TRBV12-3 or TRBV12-4 and TRBJ1-3; D not certain. The V end was cut by 5 bases, the J end by 4 bases, with 9 bases between. CDR3 length: 13 residues. CDR3 sequence (DNA): TGTGCCAGCAGTGGTGGACCCGGAAACACCATATATTTT. This translates into CASSGGPGNTIYF.

This clonotype was seen only a few times. V usage is TRBV20-1 and J usage is TRBJ2-1, with 9 positions matching TRBD2. CDR3 length: 15 amino acids. Germline CDR1 reads DFQATT; CDR2 reads SNEGSKA (reference sequence). Germline trimming cut 6 bases from V and 5 bases from J; bases unmatched to any gene: 11. The CDR3 region has the DNA TGCAGTGCGGCCCCCCTAGCGGGGAATAACAATGAGCAGTTCTTC. Translation gives CSAAPLAGNNNEQFF.

This clonotype has at least ten counts. V usage is TRBV12-3 or TRBV12-4 and J usage is TRBJ1-5, with a weak D call TRBD1 (6 bases). The V gene lost 5 bases and the J gene lost 0 bases, with 17 bases spanning the gap. The CDR3 is 17 residues long. The CDR3 DNA follows: TGTGCCAGCAGTCCCCAGGGGACAATTTATAGCAATCAGCCCCAGCATTTT. Translation gives CASSPQGTIYSNQPQHF.

This clonotype was found many times. This rearrangement joins TRBV12-3 or TRBV12-4 to TRBJ2-1; no firm D call. This CDR3 is 12 amino acids long. V dropped 10 bases and J dropped 5 bases, with 12 bases sitting between them. The CDR3 here is CATQNRNNEQFF. In nucleotides, the CDR3 is TGTGCCACCCAGAACAGAAACAATGAGCAGTTCTTC.

This clonotype was recorded many times. The chain has TRBV6-2 or TRBV6-3 and TRBJ2-1, with 8 bases aligning to TRBD2. Germline assignment: CDR1 MNHEY and CDR2 SVGEGT. This CDR3 spans 15 amino acids. The J segment lost 7 bases and the V segment lost 6 bases, leaving 11 bases of the junction unmatched. The CDR3 reads CASSSSAGVSNEQFF. The CDR3 bases are TGTGCCAGCAGCAGCTCAGCGGGAGTCTCGAATGAGCAGTTCTTC.

The J gene is TRBJ1-2, the V gene TRBV5-1; D perhaps matches TRBD1 (6 bases). Germline V gives CDR1 SGHRS, CDR2 YFSETQ. V was cut by 3 bases and J by 2 bases, with 14 bases left in between. This CDR3 contains 15 residues. In nucleotides, the CDR3 is TGCGCCAGCAGCTCGGATGGACAGAAGAACTATGGCTACACCTTC. Protein sequence: CASSSDGQKNYGYTF.

This clonotype has more than one count but fewer than ten. V gene TRBV25-1 combines with J gene TRBJ2-1; 7 nucleotides match TRBD2. Germline trimming cut 1 base from V and 4 bases from J; bases unmatched to any gene: 4. Germline V gives CDR1 MGHDK, CDR2 SYGVNS. The CDR3 spans 15 residues. The CDR3 is CASSESAGAYNEQFF. The CDR3 bases are TGTGCCAGCAGTGAATCTGCGGGAGCATACAATGAGCAGTTCTTC. Using reference TRBV25-1 and TRBJ2-1 for the parts outside the CDR3, the full variable domain is EADIYQTPRYLVIGTGKKITLECSQTMGHDKMYWYQQDPGMELHLIHYSYGVNSTEKGDLSSESTVSRIRTEHFPLTLESARPSHTSQYLCASSESAGAYNEQFFGPGTRLTVL.

The V call is TRBV7-9, the J call TRBJ2-5, with D unresolved. The ends were cut back, 4 bases at V and 0 bases at J, with 9 bases in the middle. Germline V CDR1 and CDR2: SEHNR, FQNEAQ (reference sequence). The CDR3 consists of 14 residues. In DNA, the CDR3 is TGTGCCAGCAGCTCCGGGTCCGACCAAGAGACCCAGTACTTC. Translation gives CASSSGSDQETQYF.

The table lists this clonotype with a few counts. The CDR3 region has the DNA TGTGCCAGCAGATGGAGGCCACAAGGCTACGAGCAGTACTTC. As protein: CASRWRPQGYEQYF. The chain links TRBV6-2 or TRBV6-3 to TRBJ2-7; D perhaps matches TRBD2 (5 bases). The CDR3 covers 14 residues. The V end lost 6 bases, the J end lost 3 bases, and 15 bases lay between the germline ends. Germline V gene data show CDR1 as MNHEY and CDR2 as SVGEGT.